This T cell receptor beta chain came from a study of blood T cell repertoires in COVID-19. Whole-study context: PBMCs, B-cell-depleted T cells, or T cells were the source of the cDNA or gDNA that made up the material.

Germline lookup yields CDR1 KGHSH and CDR2 LQKENI. Trimming shortened V by 3 bases and J by 2 bases, and 8 bases separated the two germline ends. The CDR3 loop spans 14 amino acids. Clones were sequenced by immunoSEQ multiplex PCR, and TCRdb holds only the in-frame ones, with some missing. This sample yields approximately 120,000 clones, of which 70% to 75% are seen a single time; more than 5.5% belongs to the top ten. The chain uses TRBV18 and TRBJ2-4, with D perhaps TRBD1 (6 bases). Sample: peripheral blood. The source is a man aged 60-69 years with acute or convalescent COVID-19. CDR3: CASSPGAPKNIQYF. CDR3 sequence (DNA): TGTGCCAGCTCACCGGGGGCACCCAAAAACATTCAGTACTTC. Full variable domain (remainder filled in from reference TRBV18 and TRBJ2-4): NAGVMQNPRHLVRRRGQEARLRCSPMKGHSHVYWYRQLPEEGLKFMVYLQKENIIDESGMPKERFSAEFPKEGPSILRIQQVVRGDSAAYFCASSPGAPKNIQYFGAGTRLSVL.